The sequence of this T cell receptor beta chain was determined in a study of Tregs in tolerant kidney transplant recipients. Study-wide points: Nucleotide sequences could not be compared across some patients' samples due to primer changes.

CDR3 length: 19 amino acids. Trimming cost V 1 base and J 6 bases; bases outside gene matches: 14. The germline gives CDR1 MGHRA, CDR2 YSYEKL. Thawed PBMCs were rested overnight at 37°C with about 220 IU/ml IL-2 before regulatory T cell sorting. The protocol was immunoSEQ multiplex PCR, while the TCRdb copy is restricted to in-frame clones and leaves out a portion. The table shows some 55,000 clones, with approximately 85% occurring only once. Points on this clone: As yet, its antigen is unknown.

Sequencing used Tregs from blood, obtained before the transplant. The sequence came from a human donor who received a combined kidney and bone marrow transplant. The V call is TRBV4-1, the J call TRBJ2-2, with 10 positions matching TRBD2. The DNA for the CDR3 is TGCGCCAGCAGCCAAGGGTGGACTAGCGGACCTAAAGGGTCCGGGGAGCTGTTTTTT. It translates to CASSQGWTSGPKGSGELFF.